What follows is one T cell receptor beta chain and its context. What it binds is unknown. This record comes from a study of siplizumab effects on memory and regulatory T cells. Study conclusions and caveats: Roughly 75-95% of proliferating clones (CD4+ or CD8+) could not be assigned a naive or memory phenotype. Memory cells that were CD4+ and unstimulated gave rise to alloreactive sequences, which siplizumab significantly reduced.

Researchers maintained the mixed lymphocyte reaction cells in coculture at 37°C for five to six days. Stimulators were PBMCs that bore Violet Dye, mixed 1:1 with responder PBMCs labelled with CFSE. TCR templates numbering roughly 94,000 were assayed per sample. Clones were read by immunoSEQ multiplex PCR, and TCRdb kept only the in-frame ones, dropping some. This table holds approximately 15,000 clones, 40% to 55% found once. Sequencing was carried out using CFSE-low (dividing) CD4+ T cells sorted from an allogeneic mixed lymphocyte reaction. This receptor was taken from a human donor in good health; the cells came from an allogeneic mixed lymphocyte reaction. Some clones in this sample may be carry-over from other donors' samples.

The CDR3 reads CASSYGTVRGTGELFF. The CDR3 nucleotides read TGTGCCAGCAGCTATGGGACGGTGCGAGGCACCGGGGAGCTGTTTTTT. This chain uses TRBV7-3 with TRBJ2-2; D may match TRBD1 or TRBD2 (5 bases each). The V gene lost 4 bases and the J gene lost 4 bases, with 16 bases spanning the gap. CDR1 and CDR2 (germline): SGHTA, FQGTGA. The CDR3 runs 16 residues.